This T cell receptor beta chain emerged from a study of control samples from healthy donors and cancer patients. The table came from immunoSEQ multiplex PCR; TCRdb's copy has only in-frame clones and leaves some out. Here the sample spans around 80,000 clones, around 91% being singletons. V lost 5 bases, J lost 5 bases, and 14 bases stayed unmatched. CDR1 and CDR2 (germline): LNHDA, SQIVND (reference sequence). The CDR3 loop spans 16 amino acids. The origin of this receptor is a middle-aged man in good health. Sequenced sample: blood. This chain uses TRBV19 with TRBJ1-1, with TRBD1 matching 7 bases. Written as DNA, the CDR3 is TGTGCCAGTAGTCTCCAATCGACAGGGTCCGGGACTGAAGCTTTCTTT. This gives the protein CASSLQSTGSGTEAFF. Full variable domain (remainder filled in from reference TRBV19 and TRBJ1-1): DGGITQSPKYLFRKEGQNVTLSCEQNLNHDAMYWYRQDPGQGLRLIYYSQIVNDFQKGDIAEGYSVSREKKESFPLTVTSAQKNPTAFYLCASSLQSTGSGTEAFFGQGTRLTVV.